The present T cell receptor (beta chain) was sequenced within a study of blood T cells in healthy people across ages (dated by TCRdb to about 2015). In terms of the full investigation: In model experiments, roughly one uniquely barcoded TCR beta cDNA molecule per two T cells was captured by template switching. Using deep sequencing normalized with unique cDNA molecular identifiers, the study measured how TCR beta repertoire diversity changes with age. Donors were grouped into four age groups: young (average about 15 years), middle-aged (39), aged (around 56) and long-lived (just over 80). To avoid experimental bias, donors of different ages were randomly spread across the sequencing lanes. The study analyzed two additional independent replicas of 1 million unique cDNA reads from the same blood draw for two donors, one aged 18 to 29 and one aged 80 or older.

Study-wide conclusions, independent of this receptor: The percentage of naive T cells measured by flow cytometry correlated strongly with observed TCR beta diversity. Conclusive comparison of naive and antigen-experienced compartments was prevented by the profiling of bulk unsorted PBMCs. The long-lived group showed more naive CD4+ T cells, fewer expanded clones and increased TCR diversity than the aged group, suggesting age selection. The CMV infection status of donors was not known, potentially confounding age-related changes in expanded clonotypes. Estimates of total diversity based on one million sequenced T cells were regarded as lower bounds and as underestimates. Observed TCR beta diversity per million T cells fell roughly linearly with age, and a significant reduction was already apparent by age about 38.

With respect to this clonotype: Its antigen is still unknown. Nothing much larger sits one base from this clone, and base qualities are not available.

Systemically healthy Caucasian individuals from Russia, some 38 in total and aged roughly 6 to 100 years, were included as donors. Each donor gave about 10 milliliters of peripheral blood, drawn into EDTA-treated Vacutainer tubes. Ficoll-Paque density-gradient centrifugation was used to isolate PBMCs, with at least 6.5 million per sample. Trizol reagent was used to extract total RNA from PBMCs, with at least 5.5 micrograms per sample. For every donor, an aliquot of PBMCs went through flow cytometry to measure the percentages of naive CD45RAhigh/CD27high T cells. V loses 5 bases, J loses 12 bases, and the germline ends lie 19 bases apart. From cysteine to phenylalanine, the CDR3 is 13 amino acids long. The CDR3 DNA has 39 bases and is translated from base 1. The germline V gene supplies CDR1 SGHTA and CDR2 FQGNSA. Library prep was done by 5' RACE. The listed sequencing device is Illumina HiSeq 2500. A second PCR of roughly 6 to 12 cycles was run with a J-beta primer mix and a sample-barcoded 5' primer. A template-switch 5' adaptor carrying 12 random nucleotides introduced a unique molecular identifier onto each TCR beta cDNA molecule. Each sample yielded at least 3 million CDR3-containing paired-end reads. The Mint cDNA synthesis kit, primed by a TRBC-specific oligonucleotide, was used to synthesize first-strand cDNA from all RNA. Following uracil-DNA glycosylase treatment, all cDNA underwent a first 18-cycle PCR with the universal primers M1SS and BC2_uni_R. The authors' pipeline ran thus. Each sample was normalized by randomly selecting 1 million high-quality reads, each carrying a distinct molecular identifier. Reads sharing molecular identifiers were discarded rather than binned into consensus sequences. MiTCR, run with a Q25 quality threshold and the strictest error-elimination algorithm, handled CDR3 identification, clonotype clustering and error correction. A nonparametric unseen species model with Euler transformation was used to estimate lower-bound total TCR beta diversity. TCRdb took the public reads, trimmed them with fastp at Q25, ran MiXCR for clone calling and kept in-frame beta chains. Entries are consolidated by CDR3 protein sequence, retaining the most common genes and DNA. The V and J calls were determined by TCRdb, not by the authors. Here the sample has approximately 1,000,000 distinct CDR3 sequences; 45% occur a single time. The top ten hold about 19% of the sample.

The sequenced sample consisted of blood. The source is a woman aged 60-75 years in good health. The rearranged segments are TRBV7-2 and TRBJ2-5, with the D call perhaps TRBD1 or TRBD2, as 6 bases match in each case. CDR3 sequence: CASSHRGQGMEYF. Read as DNA, the sequence is TGTGCCAGCAGCCACCGGGGGCAGGGCATGGAGTACTTC.